One TCR beta chain is described in this entry. Its specific antigen is unknown. Per-base quality was not reported, and no clone a single base away is much larger than it. Libraries were constructed by PCR. The data were produced on an Illumina HiSeq 2500. Molecular barcoding was employed in the preparation of TCR libraries, with unique molecular identifiers being used to normalize TCRbeta repertoire quantification. The raw public data were reprocessed by TCRdb itself: fastp quality trimming at Q25, MiXCR clonotype calling, in-frame beta chains only. Each record represents a unique CDR3 protein, reported with the most common genes and DNA among its rows. This sample is represented by around 120,000 distinct CDR3 sequences; roughly 23% of them were singletons. 10% of the sample rests with the top ten. The intended sense of this specimen's treatment or condition label: allogeneic hematopoietic cell transplantation with graft depleted of TCRalphabeta T cells and CD19 B cells. TCRalphabeta/CD19-depleted allogeneic hematopoietic cell grafts were given to the transplant recipients, all of whom were children.

These data come from a study of T-cell reconstitution after alpha-beta-depleted transplantation in children (dated by TCRdb to about 2016). Background for the entire study: T-cell immune reconstitution after TCRalphabeta/CD19-depleted allogeneic hematopoietic cell transplantation in children was quantitatively tracked in the study by means of TCR repertoire profiling.

Broad study findings and their caveats: About two months after transplant, the apparently early recovery of alphabetaT-cell counts reportedly depended on just several hundred clones that had expanded rapidly and came from non-depleted graft cells. In some patients, high TCRbeta diversity at day 60 was attributed to recipient T cells and intrathymic progenitors that had survived conditioning. Over subsequent months, a decline in hyperexpanded clone frequencies was noted, and after one year, T-cell counts and TCRbeta diversity were mostly ascribed to newly produced T cells.

Trimming removed 5 bases from V and 2 bases from J, leaving 14 bases between the germline ends. Based on the germline V gene (reference sequence), the CDR1 and CDR2 sequences are DFQATT and SNEGSKA. The CDR3 measures 14 amino acids from cysteine to phenylalanine. Of the read, only the CDR3 DNA is kept; its 42 bases are in frame from base 1. The specimen was PBMCs, mostly from graft donor cells, collected 180 days after TCRalphabeta/CD19-depleted stem cell transplant. This receptor was obtained from a male patient aged 2-9 years who had a stem cell transplant for chronic granulomatous disease, so the T cells may come from the graft donor. The sequence joins TRBV20-1 to TRBJ2-3, and the D gene may be TRBD1, 6 bases matching. For the CDR3, the sequence is CSAGPGHPTDTQYF. In nucleotide form, the sequence is TGCAGTGCTGGCCCGGGACACCCCACAGATACGCAGTATTTT.